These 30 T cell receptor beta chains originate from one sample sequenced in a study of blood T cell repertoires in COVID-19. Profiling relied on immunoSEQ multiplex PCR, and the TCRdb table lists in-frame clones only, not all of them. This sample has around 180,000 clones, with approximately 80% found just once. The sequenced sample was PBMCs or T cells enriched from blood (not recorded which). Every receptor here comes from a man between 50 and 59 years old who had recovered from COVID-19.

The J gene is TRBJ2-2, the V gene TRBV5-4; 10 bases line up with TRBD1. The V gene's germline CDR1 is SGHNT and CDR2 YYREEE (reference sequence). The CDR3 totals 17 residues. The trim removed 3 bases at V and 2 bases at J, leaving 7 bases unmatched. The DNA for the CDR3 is TGTGCCAGCAGCTCGGACAGGGGGGGTCCTAACACCGGGGAGCTGTTTTTT. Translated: CASSSDRGGPNTGELFF.

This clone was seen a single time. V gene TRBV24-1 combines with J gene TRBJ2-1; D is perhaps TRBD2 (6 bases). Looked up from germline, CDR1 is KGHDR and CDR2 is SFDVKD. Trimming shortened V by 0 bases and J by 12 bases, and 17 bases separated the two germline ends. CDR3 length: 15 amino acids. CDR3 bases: TGTGCCACCAGTGATTTGCAAAGCGGCCCCGGGGGGCAGTTCTTC. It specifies CATSDLQSGPGGQFF.

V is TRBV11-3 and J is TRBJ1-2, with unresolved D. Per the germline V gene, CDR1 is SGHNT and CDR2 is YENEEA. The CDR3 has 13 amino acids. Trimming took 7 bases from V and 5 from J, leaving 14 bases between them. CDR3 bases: TGTGCCAGCACCCCCCCCGGGGTATATGGCTACACCTTC. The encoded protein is CASTPPGVYGYTF.

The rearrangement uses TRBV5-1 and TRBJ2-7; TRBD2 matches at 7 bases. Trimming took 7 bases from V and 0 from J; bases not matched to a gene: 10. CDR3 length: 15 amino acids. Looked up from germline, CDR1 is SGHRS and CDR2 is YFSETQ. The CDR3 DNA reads TGCGCCAGCGCCCCTTCGAGCGGGGACTCCTACGAGCAGTACTTC. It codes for CASAPSSGDSYEQYF. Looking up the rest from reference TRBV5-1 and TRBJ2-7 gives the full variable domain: KAGVTQTPRYLIKTRGQQVTLSCSPISGHRSVSWYQQTPGQGLQFLFEYFSETQRNKGNFPGRFSGRQFSNSRSEMNVSTLELGDSALYLCASAPSSGDSYEQYFGPGTRLTVT.

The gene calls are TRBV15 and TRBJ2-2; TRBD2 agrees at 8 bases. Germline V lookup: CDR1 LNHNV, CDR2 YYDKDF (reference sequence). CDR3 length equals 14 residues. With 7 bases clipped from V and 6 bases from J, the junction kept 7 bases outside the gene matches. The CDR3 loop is CATTPGLGAGELFF. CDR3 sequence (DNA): TGTGCCACCACTCCGGGACTAGGAGCCGGGGAGCTGTTTTTT.

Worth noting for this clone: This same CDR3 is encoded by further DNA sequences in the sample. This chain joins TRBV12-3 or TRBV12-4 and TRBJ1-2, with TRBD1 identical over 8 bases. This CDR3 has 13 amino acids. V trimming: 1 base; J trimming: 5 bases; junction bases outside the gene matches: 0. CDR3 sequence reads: CASSLDRGYGYTF. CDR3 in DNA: TGTGCCAGCAGTTTAGACAGGGGGTATGGCTACACCTTC.

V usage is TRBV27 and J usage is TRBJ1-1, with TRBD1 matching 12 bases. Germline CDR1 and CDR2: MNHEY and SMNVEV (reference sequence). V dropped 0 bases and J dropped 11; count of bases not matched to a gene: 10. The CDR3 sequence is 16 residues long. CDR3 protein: CASSLSGGTGGYAAFF. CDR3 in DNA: TGTGCCAGCAGTTTATCTGGCGGGACAGGGGGCTATGCTGCTTTCTTT.

The CDR3 here is CASSLVAGGIPDTQYF. The CDR3 coding sequence is TGTGCCAGCAGCTTAGTAGCGGGGGGGATTCCAGATACGCAGTATTTT. This chain links TRBV7-2 with TRBJ2-3, with 11 bases fitting TRBD2. Germline V gene lookup returns CDR1 SGHTA and CDR2 FQGNSA. CDR3 length: 16 amino acids. V dropped 1 base and J dropped 4; count of bases not matched to a gene: 4.

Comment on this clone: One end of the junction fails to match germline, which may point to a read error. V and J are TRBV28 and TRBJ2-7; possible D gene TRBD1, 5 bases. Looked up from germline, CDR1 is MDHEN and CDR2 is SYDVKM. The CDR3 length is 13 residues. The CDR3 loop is CASNPGHSHEQYF. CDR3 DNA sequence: TGTGCCAGCAATCCCGGACACTCCCACGAGCAGTACTTC.

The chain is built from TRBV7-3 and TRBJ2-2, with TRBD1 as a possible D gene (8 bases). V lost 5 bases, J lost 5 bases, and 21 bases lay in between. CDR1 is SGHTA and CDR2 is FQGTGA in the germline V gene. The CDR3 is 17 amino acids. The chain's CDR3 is CASSPSGDRRSTGELFF. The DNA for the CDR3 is TGTGCCAGCAGCCCAAGCGGGGACAGGAGAAGTACCGGGGAGCTGTTTTTT.

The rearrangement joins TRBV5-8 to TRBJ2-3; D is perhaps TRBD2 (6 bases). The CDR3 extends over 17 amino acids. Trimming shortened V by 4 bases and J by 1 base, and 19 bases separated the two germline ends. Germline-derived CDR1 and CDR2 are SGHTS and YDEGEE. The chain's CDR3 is CASSPGGAPIGTDTQYF. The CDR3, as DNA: TGTGCCAGCAGCCCCGGCGGGGCACCGATTGGCACAGATACGCAGTATTTT.

CDR3: CASSPRSGGNTEAFF. The CDR3 coding sequence is TGTGCCAGCTCACCACGGTCAGGGGGGAACACTGAAGCTTTCTTT. V is TRBV18 and J is TRBJ1-1; 7 bases are shared with TRBD1. With 1 base clipped from V and 1 base from J, the junction kept 3 bases outside the gene matches. The CDR3 length is 15 residues. The germline gives CDR1 KGHSH, CDR2 LQKENI.

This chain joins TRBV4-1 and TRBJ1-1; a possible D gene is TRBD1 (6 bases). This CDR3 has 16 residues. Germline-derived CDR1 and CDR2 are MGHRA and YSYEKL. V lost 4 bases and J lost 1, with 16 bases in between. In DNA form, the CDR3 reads TGCGCCAGCAGCCCCCAACAGGGACGAAAGAACACTGAAGCTTTCTTT. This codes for CASSPQQGRKNTEAFF.

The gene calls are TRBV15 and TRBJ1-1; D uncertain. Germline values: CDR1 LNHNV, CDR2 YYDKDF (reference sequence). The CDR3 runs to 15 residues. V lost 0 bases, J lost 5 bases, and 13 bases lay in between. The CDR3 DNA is TGTGCCACCAGCAGAGATACATCCCGGGAGACTGAAGCTTTCTTT. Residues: CATSRDTSRETEAFF.

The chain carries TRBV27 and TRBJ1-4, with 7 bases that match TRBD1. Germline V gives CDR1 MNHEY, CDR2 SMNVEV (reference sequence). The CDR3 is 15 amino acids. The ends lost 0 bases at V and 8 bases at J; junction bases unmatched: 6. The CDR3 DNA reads TGTGCCAGCAGTTTATCGAGGACAGGTCGAGAAAAACTGTTTTTT. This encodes CASSLSRTGREKLFF.

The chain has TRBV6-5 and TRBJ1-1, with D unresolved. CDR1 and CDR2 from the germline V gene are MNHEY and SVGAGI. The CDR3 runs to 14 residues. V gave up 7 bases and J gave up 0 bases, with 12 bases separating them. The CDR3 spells CASILSPMNTEAFF. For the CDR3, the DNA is TGTGCCAGCATCCTCAGTCCGATGAACACTGAAGCTTTCTTT.

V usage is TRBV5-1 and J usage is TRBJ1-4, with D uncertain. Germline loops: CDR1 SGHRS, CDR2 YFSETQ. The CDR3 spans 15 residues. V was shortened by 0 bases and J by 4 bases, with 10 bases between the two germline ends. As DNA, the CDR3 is TGCGCCAGCAGCTTGGCCGGAGGTTTTAATGAAAAACTGTTTTTT. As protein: CASSLAGGFNEKLFF.

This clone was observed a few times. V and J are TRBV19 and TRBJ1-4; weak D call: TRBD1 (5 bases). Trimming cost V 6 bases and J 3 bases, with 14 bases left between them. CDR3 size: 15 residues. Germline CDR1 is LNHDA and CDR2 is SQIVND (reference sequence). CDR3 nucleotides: TGTGCCAGTAGGAAAACGACAGATGCTAATGAAAAACTGTTTTTT. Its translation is CASRKTTDANEKLFF. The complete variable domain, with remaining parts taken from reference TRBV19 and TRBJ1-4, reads DGGITQSPKYLFRKEGQNVTLSCEQNLNHDAMYWYRQDPGQGLRLIYYSQIVNDFQKGDIAEGYSVSREKKESFPLTVTSAQKNPTAFYLCASRKTTDANEKLFFGSGTQLSVL.

CDR3 coding DNA: TGTGCCAGCAGTTCAGGGGCCTTACAAGAGACCCAGTACTTC. It encodes CASSSGALQETQYF. The chain joins TRBV28 to TRBJ2-5; weak D call: TRBD1 (6 bases). The CDR3 spans 14 residues. Germline CDR1 and CDR2: MDHEN and SYDVKM. Trimming cost V 4 bases and J 2 bases, with 11 bases left between them.

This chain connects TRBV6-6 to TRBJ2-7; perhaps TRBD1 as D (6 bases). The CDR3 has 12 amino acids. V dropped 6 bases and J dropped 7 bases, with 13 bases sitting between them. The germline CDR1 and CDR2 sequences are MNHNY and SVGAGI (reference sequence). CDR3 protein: CASSRNREEQYF. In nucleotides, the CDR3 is TGTGCCAGCAGCCGGAACAGGGAAGAGCAGTACTTC.

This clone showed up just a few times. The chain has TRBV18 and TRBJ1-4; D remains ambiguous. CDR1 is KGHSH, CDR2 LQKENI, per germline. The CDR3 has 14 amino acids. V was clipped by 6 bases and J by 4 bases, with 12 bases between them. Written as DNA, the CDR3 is TGTGCCAGCTCCCCGGGAGGGATTAATGAAAAACTGTTTTTT. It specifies CASSPGGINEKLFF.

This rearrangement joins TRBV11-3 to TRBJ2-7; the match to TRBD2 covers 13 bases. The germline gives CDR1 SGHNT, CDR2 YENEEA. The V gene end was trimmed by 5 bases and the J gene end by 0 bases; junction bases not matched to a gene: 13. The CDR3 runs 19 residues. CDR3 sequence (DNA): TGTGCCAGCAGCCCACTTGCTCGGGGACTAGCGGGGAGCTCCTACGAGCAGTACTTC. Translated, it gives CASSPLARGLAGSSYEQYF.

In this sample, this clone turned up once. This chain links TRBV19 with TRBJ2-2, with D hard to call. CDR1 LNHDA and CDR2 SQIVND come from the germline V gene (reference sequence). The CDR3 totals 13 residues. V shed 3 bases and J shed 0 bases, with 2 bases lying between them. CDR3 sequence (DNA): TGTGCCAGTAGTATCGCGAACACCGGGGAGCTGTTTTTT. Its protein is CASSIANTGELFF.

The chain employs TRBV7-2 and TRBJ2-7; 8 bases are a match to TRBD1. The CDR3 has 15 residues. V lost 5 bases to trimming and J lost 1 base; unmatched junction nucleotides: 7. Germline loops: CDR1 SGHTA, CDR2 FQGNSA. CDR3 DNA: TGTGCCAGCAGCCCTAGGACAGGGAAGTCCTACGAGCAGTACTTC. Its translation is CASSPRTGKSYEQYF.

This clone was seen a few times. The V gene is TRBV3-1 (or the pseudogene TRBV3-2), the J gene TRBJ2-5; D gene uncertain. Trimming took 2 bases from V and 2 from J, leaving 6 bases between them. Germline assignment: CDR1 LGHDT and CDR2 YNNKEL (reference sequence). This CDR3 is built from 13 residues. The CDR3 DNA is TGTGCCAGCAGCCAATCCGGGCAAGAGACCCAGTACTTC. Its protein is CASSQSGQETQYF.

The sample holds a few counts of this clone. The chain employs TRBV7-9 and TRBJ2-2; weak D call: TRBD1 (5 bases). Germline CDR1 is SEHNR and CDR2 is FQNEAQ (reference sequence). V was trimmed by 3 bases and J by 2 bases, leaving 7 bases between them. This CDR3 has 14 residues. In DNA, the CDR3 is TGTGCCAGCAGCTTGACAGTTAACACCGGGGAGCTGTTTTTT. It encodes CASSLTVNTGELFF.

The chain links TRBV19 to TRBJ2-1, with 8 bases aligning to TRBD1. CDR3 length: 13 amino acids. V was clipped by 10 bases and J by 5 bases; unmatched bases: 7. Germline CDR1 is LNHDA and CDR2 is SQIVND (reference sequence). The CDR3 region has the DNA TGTGCCACGGCGGGACAGGTTCACAATGAGCAGTTCTTC. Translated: CATAGQVHNEQFF.

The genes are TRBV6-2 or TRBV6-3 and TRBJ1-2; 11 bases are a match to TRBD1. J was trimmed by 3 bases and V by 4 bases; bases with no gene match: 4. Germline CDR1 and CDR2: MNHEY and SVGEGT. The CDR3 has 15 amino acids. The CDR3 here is CASSSPGQGDYGYTF. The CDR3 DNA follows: TGTGCCAGCAGTTCCCCGGGACAGGGGGACTATGGCTACACCTTC.

In DNA form, the CDR3 reads TGTGCCGCGGCGGGAGGACAGTCCTACGAGCAGTACTTC. It codes for CAAAGGQSYEQYF. The genes are TRBV18 and TRBJ2-7, with TRBD2 matching 8 bases. CDR3 length: 13 amino acids. Germline V gene data show CDR1 as KGHSH and CDR2 as LQKENI. V shed 11 bases and J 1 base; nucleotides not matched to a gene: 7.

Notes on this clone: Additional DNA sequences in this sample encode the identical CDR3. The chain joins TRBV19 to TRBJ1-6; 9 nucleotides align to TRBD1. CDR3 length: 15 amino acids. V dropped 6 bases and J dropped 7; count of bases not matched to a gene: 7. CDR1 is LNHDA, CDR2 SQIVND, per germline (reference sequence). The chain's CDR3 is CASSTSTGGNSPLHF. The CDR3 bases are TGTGCCAGTAGCACCTCGACAGGGGGAAATTCACCCCTCCACTTT.